Presented here are 22 T cell receptor beta chains from one specimen sequenced in a study of T cells after yellow fever vaccination. MiXCR, applied by TCRdb to the 5' RACE reads, yields one record per CDR3 protein. The table includes roughly 320,000 distinct CDR3 sequences, roughly a tenth detected once. The source was CD4+ T cells sorted from PBMCs, collected 45 days after the yellow fever booster vaccination. The receptors here all came from a man aged 18 to 35 who received the YFV17D yellow fever vaccine.

This clonotype was detected a few times. V and J are TRBV18 and TRBJ1-1; no reliable D call. The germline CDR1 and CDR2 sequences are KGHSH and LQKENI. V lost 3 bases to trimming and J lost 1 base, with 6 bases between them. This CDR3 comprises 13 residues. CDR3 amino acids: CASSPAGNTEAFF. The CDR3 coding sequence is TGTGCCAGCTCACCCGCAGGGAACACTGAAGCTTTCTTT.

The rearrangement uses TRBV27 and TRBJ1-4, with 8 positions matching TRBD1. Trimming at V came to 2 bases and at J to 6 bases, leaving 5 bases not matched to a gene. The germline gives CDR1 MNHEY, CDR2 SMNVEV (reference sequence). The CDR3 is 15 residues long. The CDR3 coding sequence is TGTGCCAGCAGTTTACAAACAGGGGGGGATGAAAAACTGTTTTTT. Amino acid sequence: CASSLQTGGDEKLFF.

This clonotype has ten or more counts. This chain connects TRBV6-5 to TRBJ2-3; possibly TRBD2 for D (6 bases). The V end lost 2 bases, the J end lost 5 bases, and 11 bases lay between the germline ends. The CDR3 contains 14 residues. The germline CDR1 and CDR2 sequences are MNHEY and SVGAGI. The CDR3, as DNA: TGTGCCAGCAGTTACCGGGGTAGCGGAGATACGCAGTATTTT. It codes for CASSYRGSGDTQYF.

The genes are TRBV3-2 and TRBJ2-7; TRBD1, the table's D call, lacks a check against the DNA. TRBV3-2 constitutes a pseudogene. The CDR3 runs to 17 residues. The CDR3 spells CASSQDRPLDGTYEQYV. In DNA form, the CDR3 reads TGTGCCAGCAGCCAAGATCGGCCCCTGGATGGAACCTACGAGCAGTACGTC.

This clonotype was observed a handful of times. V and J are TRBV4-3 and TRBJ1-4; the match to TRBD1 covers 7 bases. The CDR3 loop spans 16 amino acids. Unmatched junction bases numbered 5, after V lost 4 bases and J lost 0 bases. Germline values: CDR1 LGHNA, CDR2 YSLEER. The CDR3 nucleotides are TGCGCCAGCAGCCGAGCAGGGGGACCAACTAATGAAAAACTGTTTTTT. It specifies CASSRAGGPTNEKLFF.

The V gene is TRBV12-3 or TRBV12-4, the J gene TRBJ2-5, with a tentative D call TRBD2 (5 bases). The germline V and J ends were trimmed by 6 bases and 5 bases, with 13 bases remaining between them. This CDR3 spans 13 amino acids. CDR3 in DNA: TGTGCCAGCAGGATGGACTTCTCGGAGACCCAGTACTTC. This sequence encodes CASRMDFSETQYF.

The V call is TRBV5-1, the J call TRBJ1-1, with D perhaps TRBD1 (5 bases). Germline CDR1 and CDR2: SGHRS and YFSETQ. Deletions cut 5 bases from V and 5 bases from J, with 13 bases between. This CDR3 contains 13 residues. The CDR3 DNA sequence: TGCGCCAGCAGTATTCAAAAGGGGACTGAAGCTTTCTTT. This codes for CASSIQKGTEAFF. Full variable domain (remainder filled in from reference TRBV5-1 and TRBJ1-1): KAGVTQTPRYLIKTRGQQVTLSCSPISGHRSVSWYQQTPGQGLQFLFEYFSETQRNKGNFPGRFSGRQFSNSRSEMNVSTLELGDSALYLCASSIQKGTEAFFGQGTRLTVV.

This chain links TRBV20-1 with TRBJ1-2; D is unclear. Germline V CDR1 and CDR2: DFQATT, SNEGSKA (reference sequence). Trimming cost V 6 bases and J 8 bases, with 25 bases left between them. This CDR3 comprises 15 residues. The CDR3 region has the DNA TGCAGTGCCCCTCCTATGCGGGATCCCTCGGGAGGCTACACCTTC. This encodes CSAPPMRDPSGGYTF.

V is TRBV12-3 or TRBV12-4 and J is TRBJ1-1; D unresolved. The CDR3 spans 13 residues. V was cut by 1 base and J by 6 bases, with 9 bases left in between. DNA of the CDR3: TGTGCCAGCAGTTTAGATAGGGCTGCTGAAGCTTTCTTT. It codes for CASSLDRAAEAFF.

The rearrangement links TRBV4-1 to TRBJ2-3; a possible D gene is TRBD2 (6 bases). Germline V gene data show CDR1 as MGHRA and CDR2 as YSYEKL. V lost 3 bases and J lost 6, with 16 bases in between. This CDR3 region has 15 residues. This chain's CDR3 is CASSHPASRGDTQYF. The CDR3 coding sequence is TGCGCCAGCAGCCACCCGGCCTCCCGGGGGGATACGCAGTATTTT.

The sample holds many counts of this clonotype. This sequence joins TRBV20-1 and TRBJ2-3, with 13 bases that match TRBD2. Unmatched junction bases numbered 17, after V lost 5 bases and J lost 6 bases. Looked up from germline, CDR1 is DFQATT and CDR2 is SNEGSKA (reference sequence). CDR3 size: 18 residues. The CDR3 region is CSAFGLAGAQLGLDTQYF. The DNA of the CDR3 is TGCAGTGCTTTCGGACTAGCGGGGGCCCAACTTGGTTTGGATACGCAGTATTTT.

The chain combines TRBV5-4 with TRBJ1-3, with a weak D call TRBD1 (5 bases). CDR1 and CDR2 from the germline V gene are SGHNT and YYREEE (reference sequence). V lost 0 bases, J lost 0 bases, and 13 bases lay in between. The CDR3 has 17 amino acids. The CDR3 here is CASSLAKGRSSGNTIYF. CDR3 in DNA: TGTGCCAGCAGCTTGGCGAAGGGGCGCTCCTCTGGAAACACCATATATTTT.

This clonotype has just a few counts. The CDR3 coding sequence is TGCAGTGCTAGACAGGGGTACGAGCAGTACTTC. Protein sequence: CSARQGYEQYF. The chain combines TRBV20-1 with TRBJ2-7; D perhaps matches TRBD1 (6 bases). The CDR3 runs to 11 residues. V was trimmed by 2 bases and J by 4 bases, leaving 6 bases between them. Per germline, CDR1 DFQATT and CDR2 SNEGSKA (reference sequence).

This clonotype has a handful of counts. The chain joins TRBV11-2 to TRBJ1-2, with 7 nucleotides matching TRBD1. Per germline, CDR1 SGHAT and CDR2 FQNNGV. CDR3 length: 15 amino acids. J was trimmed by 6 bases and V by 5 bases; bases with no gene match: 12. The CDR3, as DNA: TGTGCCAGCAGCCAACCGTACAGGGGTTTCAATGGCTACACCTTC. This codes for CASSQPYRGFNGYTF.

This clonotype was detected only a few times. The V and J genes are TRBV4-3 and TRBJ2-3; D is tentatively TRBD1 or TRBD2 (5 bases each). In germline, CDR1 is LGHNA, CDR2 YSLEER. The CDR3 is 14 residues long. With 4 bases removed from V and 3 bases from J, the gap between germline ends came to 11 bases. CDR3 nucleotides: TGCGCCAGCAGCCGAACAGAGGGGACAGATACGCAGTATTTT. Translating it yields CASSRTEGTDTQYF.

The table lists this clonotype with a few counts. The CDR3 sequence: CASSMGQRLDEQFF. DNA for the CDR3: TGTGCCAGCAGTATGGGCCAGCGTCTGGATGAGCAGTTCTTC. This chain connects TRBV2 to TRBJ2-1, with D unresolved. The CDR3 is 14 amino acids. V lost 5 bases, J lost 8 bases, and 16 bases lay in between. Germline V gene lookup returns CDR1 SNHLY and CDR2 FYNNEI.

This clonotype occurred a few times. The gene calls are TRBV5-1 and TRBJ2-1; no definite D call. From germline, CDR1 is SGHRS and CDR2 YFSETQ. CDR3 length: 12 residues. V shed 0 bases and J shed 10 bases, with 8 bases lying between them. CDR3 region: CASSLGSTEQFF. The CDR3 region has the DNA TGCGCCAGCAGCTTGGGGTCGACCGAGCAGTTCTTC.

V gene TRBV27 combines with J gene TRBJ1-6; D not resolved. Germline lookup yields CDR1 MNHEY and CDR2 SMNVEV (reference sequence). The CDR3 totals 12 residues. V was trimmed by 3 bases and J by 9 bases, leaving 6 bases between them. CDR3 protein: CASSFVSSPLHF. CDR3 nucleotide sequence: TGTGCCAGCAGTTTCGTTTCTTCACCCCTCCACTTT.

In this sample, this clonotype turned up a few times. This sequence joins TRBV5-1 and TRBJ1-3; 7 bases are a match to TRBD1. From germline, CDR1 is SGHRS and CDR2 YFSETQ. The CDR3 covers 15 residues. Germline trimming cut 4 bases from V and 3 bases from J; bases unmatched to any gene: 7. The CDR3 loop is CASSLGGLLGNTIYF. The CDR3 DNA is TGCGCCAGCAGCCTAGGGGGCCTACTTGGAAACACCATATATTTT.

This clonotype has only a few counts. This chain links TRBV7-9 with TRBJ2-2; possible D gene TRBD1, 6 bases. V was cut by 8 bases and J by 0 bases, with 16 bases left in between. Germline-derived CDR1 and CDR2 are SEHNR and FQNEAQ (reference sequence). The CDR3 spans 16 residues. CDR3 nucleotides: TGTGCCAGCCGCCACAGGACAGCGACGAACACCGGGGAGCTGTTTTTT. This gives the protein CASRHRTATNTGELFF.

This clonotype was picked up many times. This chain connects TRBV11-2 to TRBJ1-2, with a weak D call TRBD1 (5 bases). V was shortened by 3 bases and J by 2 bases, with 13 bases between the two germline ends. The CDR3 has 15 residues. Germline assignment: CDR1 SGHAT and CDR2 FQNNGV. The CDR3 region has the DNA TGTGCCAGCAGCTTTATGCCGGGACGCAACTATGGCTACACCTTC. Encoded protein: CASSFMPGRNYGYTF.

This clonotype was recorded many times. This chain connects TRBV7-3 to TRBJ2-2, with D unresolved. CDR3 length: 12 amino acids. Trimming took off 3 bases at V and 3 bases at J, with 2 bases between the two ends. Germline V gives CDR1 SGHTA, CDR2 FQGTGA. In nucleotides, the CDR3 is TGTGCCAGCAGCTTTTACACCGGGGAGCTGTTTTTT. It encodes CASSFYTGELFF.